The clone carrying this TCR beta chain occurred many times. Its cognate antigen is unknown. It was by 5'RACE with 10-nucleotide random UMIs that the cDNA was made. MiXCR, run by TCRdb on the 5' RACE reads, gives a single entry per CDR3 protein. In the table there are fewer than 20,000 distinct CDR3 sequences, approximately 12% of which are singletons. It was blood bank volunteers in Maryland, USA who made up the healthy controls. The T cells used for sorted libraries numbered roughly 970,000, either CD4+ or CD8+. The data are from a study of neurological immune-mediated disorders. This CDR3 spans 13 amino acids. Per the germline V gene, CDR1 is MRHNA and CDR2 is SNTAGT. Trimming took off 3 bases at V and 1 base at J, with 6 bases between the two ends. Broader study findings: HTLV-1-associated myelopathy had the most TCR clonal expansion, while multiple sclerosis had the least, a level that fell below healthy controls.

The receptor comes from a woman aged 50 to 65 in good health. Sequencing was carried out using CD8+ T cells from blood. The chain combines TRBV6-4 with TRBJ1-1; no clear D gene. The CDR3 nucleotides read TGTGCCAGCAGTGATACTTCGAACACTGAAGCTTTCTTT. This codes for CASSDTSNTEAFF.